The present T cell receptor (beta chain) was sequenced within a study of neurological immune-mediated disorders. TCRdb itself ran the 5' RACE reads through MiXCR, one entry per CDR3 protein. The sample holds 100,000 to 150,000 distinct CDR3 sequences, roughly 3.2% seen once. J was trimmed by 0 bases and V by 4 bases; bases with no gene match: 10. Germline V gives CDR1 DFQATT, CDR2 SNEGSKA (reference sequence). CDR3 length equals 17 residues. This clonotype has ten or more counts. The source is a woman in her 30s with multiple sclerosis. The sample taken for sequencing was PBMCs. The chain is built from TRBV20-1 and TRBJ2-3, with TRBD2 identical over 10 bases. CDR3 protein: CSATERGGPTSTDTQYF. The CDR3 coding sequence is TGCAGTGCTACTGAGCGGGGGGGGCCGACTAGCACAGATACGCAGTATTTT.